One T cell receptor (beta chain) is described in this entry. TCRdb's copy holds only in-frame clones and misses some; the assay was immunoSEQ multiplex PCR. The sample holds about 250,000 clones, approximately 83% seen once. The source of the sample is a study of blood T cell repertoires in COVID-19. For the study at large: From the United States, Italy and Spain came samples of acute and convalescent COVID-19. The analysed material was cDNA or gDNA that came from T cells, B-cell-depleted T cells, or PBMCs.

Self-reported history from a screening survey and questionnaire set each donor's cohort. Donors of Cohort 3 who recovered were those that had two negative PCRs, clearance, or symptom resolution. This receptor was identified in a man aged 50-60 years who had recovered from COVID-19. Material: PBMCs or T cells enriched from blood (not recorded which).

This chain's CDR3 is CASSATSGSTDTQYF. The CDR3 DNA reads as TGTGCCAGCAGCGCTACTAGCGGTAGCACAGATACGCAGTATTTT. The rearrangement links TRBV9 to TRBJ2-3; 8 nucleotides line up with TRBD2. Germline V gives CDR1 SGDLS, CDR2 YYNGEE. The CDR3 runs to 15 residues. Trimming removed 3 bases from V and 0 bases from J; junction bases left unmatched: 3.